This T cell receptor (beta chain) came from a study of molecular identifiers for immune sequencing clone quantification. Study outcomes and limitations: Jurkat TCR RNA from one cell was spiked into about a million naive cells, and it was reportedly detectable there.

The CDR3 covers 17 residues. V gave up 0 bases and J gave up 3 bases, with 17 bases separating them. Germline lookup yields CDR1 SEHNR and CDR2 FQNEAQ (reference sequence). Based on a CD8+CD4-CCR7+CD45RA+ profile, naive CD8 T cells were sorted. This clonotype was counted at least ten times. What it binds is not known. In TCRdb, the PCR reads were re-called with MiXCR into one record per CDR3 protein. The data show around 460,000 distinct CDR3 sequences, around a fifth seen once. The chain recombines TRBV7-9 with TRBJ1-1; TRBD1 is a possible D gene (5 bases). Sequencing was performed on naive CD8+ T cells from blood, with Jurkat cell RNA spiked in. Subset meaning: FACS-sorted CD8+CD4-CCR7+CD45RA+ naive T cells. The clonotype originates from a human donor in good health. Some libraries in this study had Jurkat cell RNA spiked in. Written as DNA, the CDR3 is TGTGCCAGCAGCTTAGCCGGGCGGGGAGGGGCTGACACTGAAGCTTTCTTT. Translated, it gives CASSLAGRGGADTEAFF.